The entry below describes one T cell receptor beta chain. Its cognate antigen is unknown. J was trimmed by 2 bases and V by 5 bases; bases with no gene match: 11. Germline values: CDR1 DFQATT, CDR2 SNEGSKA (reference sequence). CDR3 length: 16 residues. These data come from a study of T cells in Graves' hyperthyroidism and ophthalmopathy. Researchers took RNA transcripts and amplified the TCR beta CDR3 regions from them. TCR CDR3 regions were first amplified by RT-PCR with HTBI primers. TCRdb re-called the multiplex PCR reads through MiXCR, storing one row per CDR3 protein. The data contain 130,000 or so distinct CDR3 sequences, roughly a fifth of them singletons. Study results and limitations: Most thyroid clonotypes that were expanded above 0.001 also turned up in blood.

Clinical symptoms, serum thyroxine and TRAb, thyroid ultrasound and orbital computed tomography were used for the diagnoses. Blood was sampled at initial diagnosis of hyperthyroidism, prior to onset of any ophthalmopathy symptoms. The chain is built from TRBV20-1 and TRBJ1-4, with 7 nucleotides matching TRBD1. Sequenced input: blood. The clonotype originates from a woman aged 45-65 years with Graves' hyperthyroidism that later progressed to Graves' ophthalmopathy. CDR3: CSAGNSAGGTNEKLFF. The CDR3 DNA sequence: TGCAGTGCTGGGAACTCAGCAGGGGGTACTAATGAAAAACTGTTTTTT.